The 5 T cell receptor beta chains given below trace back to one sample, sequenced in a study of blood T cell repertoires in COVID-19. Clones were read by immunoSEQ multiplex PCR, and TCRdb kept only the in-frame ones, dropping some. The sample contains 100,000 to 150,000 clones, around 91% of which appear only once. The material sequenced was peripheral blood. The receptors originated from an older man with active or convalescent COVID-19.

The V and J genes are TRBV27 and TRBJ1-2; 7 nucleotides line up with TRBD1. The junction had 5 bases not matched to a gene; V was cut back by 2 bases and J by 8 bases. Germline V gives CDR1 MNHEY, CDR2 SMNVEV (reference sequence). The length of the CDR3 is 13 residues. Written as DNA, the CDR3 is TGTGCCAGCAGTTTACAAGGGGGCCAAGGCTACACCTTC. Its protein product is CASSLQGGQGYTF.

This chain joins TRBV28 and TRBJ2-5; weak D call: TRBD1 (5 bases). In germline, CDR1 is MDHEN, CDR2 SYDVKM. This CDR3 has 16 residues. Trimming shortened V by 6 bases and J by 2 bases, and 19 bases separated the two germline ends. The CDR3 is CASSYTLWGPQETQYF. The DNA of the CDR3 is TGTGCCAGCAGCTATACCCTATGGGGCCCTCAAGAGACCCAGTACTTC.

The chain recombines TRBV11-3 with TRBJ2-1; 8 bases map to TRBD1. After removal of 3 bases from V and 8 bases from J, the junction contained 0 bases not matched to a gene. Germline V gene data show CDR1 as SGHNT and CDR2 as YENEEA. This CDR3 comprises 12 residues. CDR3 region: CASSLTGDEQFF. Written as DNA, the CDR3 is TGTGCCAGCAGCTTGACAGGGGATGAGCAGTTCTTC.

The genes are TRBV19 and TRBJ1-6; tentative D call: TRBD1 (5 bases). The CDR3 loop spans 14 amino acids. V was cut by 3 bases and J by 7 bases, with 10 bases left in between. CDR1 is LNHDA and CDR2 is SQIVND in the germline V gene (reference sequence). For the CDR3, the DNA is TGTGCCAGTAGTATGGCACAGGTGAATTCACCCCTCCACTTT. Its protein is CASSMAQVNSPLHF.

The chain combines TRBV7-9 with TRBJ2-2, with 8 nucleotides matching TRBD1. Germline V lookup: CDR1 SEHNR, CDR2 FQNEAQ (reference sequence). Trimming cost V 5 bases and J 7 bases; bases outside gene matches: 6. The CDR3 loop spans 14 amino acids. The CDR3 sequence is CASSLTGEFGELFF. The CDR3 DNA sequence: TGTGCCAGCAGCCTGACAGGGGAATTCGGGGAGCTGTTTTTT.